This entry features one T cell receptor (beta chain) sequence. It has no known antigen specificity. No base-level quality is on record; no much larger clone is a single base apart. The V end gives up 1 base and the J end 7 bases, leaving 3 bases in the junction not matched to a gene. The germline V gene specifies MNHEY as CDR1 and SVGAGI as CDR2. The CDR3 runs 13 amino acids, cysteine and phenylalanine included. Only the CDR3 portion is preserved as DNA: 39 bases, with reading frame beginning at the first base. The data were taken from a study of cytomegalovirus exposure and HLA in healthy donors (dated by TCRdb to the late 2010s). In terms of the full investigation: According to an earlier analysis of 450 to 650 of the donors, 150 million to 200 million T cells yielded 90 million to 140 million unique TCR beta sequences and around 300 Gb of sequence data. Roughly 310 gigabases of sequencing data and approximately 93 million unique TCR sequences were included in an early release covering roughly 700 HLA-typed donors. Among the roughly 400 genotyped donors, around 81% belonged to the genetic ancestry cluster associated with self-reported Caucasian donors. The aim of the study was to test whether cataloging public T cell receptors could identify signatures of past pathogen exposure. The T cell repertoires of around 670 subjects were profiled by immunosequencing and related to cytomegalovirus serostatus. A separate validation cohort of over 95 different subjects was used in addition to the 666-subject first cohort. The study combined high-throughput TCR immunosequencing, statistical association of individual TCRs with disease status, and machine learning to predict cytomegalovirus infection status. In a later analysis, previously published TCR beta repertoires from 500 to 750 donors were re-analyzed and high-resolution HLA genotyping was added so that TCR occurrence patterns could be studied. Rather than using new phenotypic data, the later analysis identified candidate immune exposures from TCR beta sequences and from how often those sequences occurred across donors. An earlier analysis of around 540 of the donors applied high-throughput TCR beta sequencing to assess whether each TCR beta V gene segment acted as functional or pseudogenic. Donor age, sex, ethnicity and CMV serostatus were compiled alongside the repertoire data. A later genetic analysis took genome-wide SNP genotypes for about 55% of the 666 donors and used that subset as a discovery cohort. Every discovery cohort repertoire had been produced on one sequencing platform. HLA typing covered class I and class II loci at four-digit resolution. Typing coverage varied by locus: 629-630 donors for A, B, C, DRB1 and DQB1; approximately 500 for DQA1; more than 600 for DPA1; approximately 490 for DPB1. Because of strong linkage in the cohort, roughly five DR-DQ haplotypes were treated as single units for association and clustering. On average, roughly 200,000 unique TCR beta nucleotide sequences were sequenced per donor among fewer than 500 genotyped donors of the cohort, with roughly 18% of those sequences being non-productive.

The receptor library was made with the immunoSEQ multiplex PCR assay. A mixture of 60 forward primers for TCR Vbeta segments and 13 reverse primers for TCR Jbeta segments was used in the multiplex PCR. A multiplex PCR assay on genomic DNA amplified the CDR3 region of rearranged TCR beta genes. Amplified TCR beta libraries were sequenced as 87-base-pair reads on the Illumina HiSeq System. As for the original processing: A later analysis counted about 76 million unique TCR beta chains across the 500 to 850 repertoires, and roughly 9.9 million of these chains were shared by at least two donors. Raw reads were error-corrected and collapsed into unique sequences with a nearest-neighbor algorithm that merged closely related sequences to remove PCR and sequencing errors. CDR3 sequences were aligned to IMGT reference sequences to assign V, D and J gene segments. For a sequence to be retained, a match of at least six nucleotides to both a V gene segment and a J gene segment was required. A rearrangement counted as productive if the CDR3 had no stop codons and remained in frame with V and J, and every other rearrangement counted as non-productive. Following IMGT convention, CDR3 was defined as the stretch from the second conserved V-encoded cysteine up to the conserved J-encoded phenylalanine. The earlier analysis of around 640 of the donors excluded sequences that lacked an unambiguous match to a single V gene segment. In an earlier analysis of 450 to 750 of the donors, a V segment was called functional when productive rearrangements were above 56.7%, and segregating when the standard deviation between donors exceeded 5%. A statistical classification framework was built to diagnose cytomegalovirus status from the catalog of TCR beta chain sequences. A later analysis assigned V and J genes by comparing TCR nucleotide sequences with IMGT/GENE-DB human TR gene sequences. In a later analysis, CDR3 sequences and most-parsimonious VDJ recombination scenarios were assigned using the TCRdist pipeline. In a later analysis, each TCR beta chain was defined by its CDR3 amino acid sequence together with its V-gene family, and reads without a unique V-gene family were excluded. In a later analysis, around 650 highly shared, low-generation-probability nucleotide sequences were removed to address suspected cross-contamination and a sequencing artifact. A later analysis calculated a clonal expansion index for each public chain from normalized within-repertoire ranks of inferred template counts. In a later analysis, generation probabilities were computed with a VDJ recombination model fitted to out-of-frame rearrangements, and the resulting probabilities were checked against IGoR. A later analysis scored TCR-TCR, TCR-HLA and TCR-CMV co-occurrence with hypergeometric tests, applying a repertoire-size bias correction to TCR pairs. False discovery rates were estimated in a later analysis by permuting HLA or CMV assignments 20 times. In a later analysis, co-occurring TCRs were grouped using DBSCAN, with TCRdist sequence similarity added in when clustering inside HLA-allele-positive subsets. Repertoires with fewer than 30,000 or more than 120,000 public chains were left out of co-occurrence clustering, as were about 5 repertoires with anomalous nucleotide sharing. The clones in this table, taken by TCRdb from immuneACCESS, are in-frame only. Not every clone is retained; where verified, under half of the shortfall comes from an unresolved V gene, and the cause of the rest is unknown. Clonal size and the V and J genes are those of that table, whereas D and trimming came from the DNA. The sample has about 100,000 clones on record, 60% to 80% of them singletons. The top ten clonotypes cover approximately 4.8% of the sample.

The investigation overall reported the following: A later analysis found that HLA-associated TCR beta chains were more clonally expanded and had lower generation probabilities than equally common non-associated chains. It was suggested by the authors that the approach could potentially be generalized to other disease states and immunological phenotypes. Most CMV-associated TCR beta chains appeared to be HLA-restricted in a later analysis, and the HLA associations seemed to be driven largely by CMV exposure. In a later genetic analysis, a missense DCLRE1C variant was associated with V-gene and J-gene trimming of TCR beta chains, and the association was replicated in an independent cohort. Specific HLA alleles were associated with 16,951 TCR beta sequences at a false discovery rate of 0.05 in a later analysis. The cohort was sequenced for TCR beta chains only, and without alpha or paired-chain data the features that could be detected were limited. According to a later genetic analysis, donors in an Asian-associated ancestry cluster had fewer N-insertions in productive TCRs than the roughly 660-donor mean. When HLA alleles, especially DR and DQ, strongly co-occurred, TCR associations were difficult to assign to individual alleles. Sequencing depth was assumed to be roughly uniform across donors in the presence/absence analyses, though that assumption may not hold. Because the 87-base-pair reads could not distinguish some IMGT-functional V segments, including TRBV6-2 and TRBV6-3, those segments were excluded. In both the original and validation cohorts, the classifier was reported to diagnose cytomegalovirus status with high specificity and sensitivity. A group of highly shared sequence variants was considered likely to be a technical artifact of the sequencing pipeline. The earlier analysis of 587 of the donors excluded some 15 rarely observed V segments, including chromosome 9 orphons, because counts were too low. In vitro tests confirmed that a few of the cytomegalovirus-associated TCR beta chains recognize cytomegalovirus antigens. Because HLA typing was missing for some donors at each locus, association tests included only the typed subset. For the cohort, immune exposure information was limited to CMV serostatus. Correlated functional status among segregating V segments might be attributable to linkage disequilibrium, but an unknown experimental factor could not be ruled out. A further reported finding was that TCR beta sequences accurately predicted the HLA-A and HLA-B alleles for most subjects in the first cohort. In a later analysis, several top co-occurrence clusters were reported to appear linked to parvovirus B19, influenza, CMV and Epstein-Barr virus. In an earlier analysis of about 550 of the donors, most TCR beta V segments were observed in productive rearrangements about 87% or about 30% of the time, broadly matching IMGT annotations. Across donors, most TCR sequences were observed very rarely, whereas some public TCRs were present in many individuals. A later analysis found that TCR association rates varied across HLA loci, with DRB1 alleles showing the most associated TCRs and HLA-C alleles the fewest. In the study, approximately 160 TCR beta chains were listed as associated with cytomegalovirus.

The cohort was made up of around 720 healthy bone marrow donors. Cohort members were all nominally healthy when sampled, although unrecorded immune exposures were likely present. The donor tested CMV seropositive, placing the donor among the 289 seropositive members of the cohort. A peripheral blood sample was provided by each donor, and peripheral blood mononuclear cells were used for TCR beta sequencing. Genomic DNA was extracted from the blood cell samples with the Qiagen DNeasy Blood Extraction Kit. The source material was PBMCs. The TCR sequence derives from a woman under 30 in good health and CMV-seropositive. The V and J genes are TRBV6-5 and TRBJ1-2, with 7 bases in between that match TRBD1. The CDR3 reads as follows: CASSYFDRAGYTF. The nucleotide sequence reads TGTGCCAGCAGTTACTTCGACAGGGCTGGCTACACCTTC.